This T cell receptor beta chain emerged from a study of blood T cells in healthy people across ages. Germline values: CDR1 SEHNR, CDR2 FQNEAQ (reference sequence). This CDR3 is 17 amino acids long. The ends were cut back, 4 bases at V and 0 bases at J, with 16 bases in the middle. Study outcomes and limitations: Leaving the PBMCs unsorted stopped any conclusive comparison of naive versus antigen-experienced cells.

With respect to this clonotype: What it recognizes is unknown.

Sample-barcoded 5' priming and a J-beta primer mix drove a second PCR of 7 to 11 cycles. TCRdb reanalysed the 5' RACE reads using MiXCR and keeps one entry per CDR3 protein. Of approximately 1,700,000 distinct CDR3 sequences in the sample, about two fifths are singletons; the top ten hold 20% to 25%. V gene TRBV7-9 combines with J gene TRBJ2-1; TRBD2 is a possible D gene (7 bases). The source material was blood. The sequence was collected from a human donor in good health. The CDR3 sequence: CASSSLGGASSYNEQFF. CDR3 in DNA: TGTGCCAGCAGCTCCCTAGGGGGGGCGAGCTCCTACAATGAGCAGTTCTTC.